The text below deals with one T cell receptor beta chain. The sample belongs to a study of blood T cell repertoires in COVID-19. The data were produced by immunoSEQ multiplex PCR, yet TCRdb's version contains in-frame clones alone and is incomplete. The sample includes approximately 26,000 clones, roughly 82% of them seen just once. Material: peripheral blood. The TCR originated in an elderly man with active or convalescent COVID-19.

The CDR3 region is CSALDSSSYEQYF. The CDR3 region has the DNA TGCAGCGCCCTGGACAGTTCCTCCTACGAGCAGTACTTC. The gene calls are TRBV29-1 and TRBJ2-7; tentative D call: TRBD1 (6 bases). Germline CDR1 is SQVTM and CDR2 is ANQGSEA. Trimming left V 7 bases short and J 0 bases short, with 13 bases between. The CDR3 sequence is 13 residues long.